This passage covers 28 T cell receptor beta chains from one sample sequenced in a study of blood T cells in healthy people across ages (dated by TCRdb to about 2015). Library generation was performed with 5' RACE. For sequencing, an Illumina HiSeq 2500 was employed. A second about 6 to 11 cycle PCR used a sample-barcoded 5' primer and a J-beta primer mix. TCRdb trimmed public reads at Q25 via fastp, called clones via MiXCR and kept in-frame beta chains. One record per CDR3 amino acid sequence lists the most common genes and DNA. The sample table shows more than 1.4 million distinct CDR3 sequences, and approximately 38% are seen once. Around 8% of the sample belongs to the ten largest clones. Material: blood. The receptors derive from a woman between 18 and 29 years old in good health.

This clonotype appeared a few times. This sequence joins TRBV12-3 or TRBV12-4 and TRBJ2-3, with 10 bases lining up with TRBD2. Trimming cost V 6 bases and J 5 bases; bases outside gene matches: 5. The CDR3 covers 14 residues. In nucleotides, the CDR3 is TGTGCCAGCAGACTTATAGCGGGGGGAGATACGCAGTATTTT. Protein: CASRLIAGGDTQYF.

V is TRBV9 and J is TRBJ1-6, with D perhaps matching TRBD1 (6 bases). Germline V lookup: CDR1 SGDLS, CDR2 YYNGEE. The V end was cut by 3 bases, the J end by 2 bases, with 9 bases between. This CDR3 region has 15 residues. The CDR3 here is CASSAGGAYNSPLHF. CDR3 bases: TGTGCCAGCAGCGCGGGGGGCGCCTATAATTCACCCCTCCACTTT.

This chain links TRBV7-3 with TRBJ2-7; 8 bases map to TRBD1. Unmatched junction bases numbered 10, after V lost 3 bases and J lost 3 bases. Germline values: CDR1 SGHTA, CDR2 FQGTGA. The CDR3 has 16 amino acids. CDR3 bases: TGTGCCAGCAGCTTCCTCGGACAGGGCGGTTACTACGAGCAGTACTTC. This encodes CASSFLGQGGYYEQYF.

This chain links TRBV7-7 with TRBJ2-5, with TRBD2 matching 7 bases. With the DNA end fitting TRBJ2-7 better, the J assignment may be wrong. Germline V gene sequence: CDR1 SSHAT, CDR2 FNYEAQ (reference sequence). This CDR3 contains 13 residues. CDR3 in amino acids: CASSSHGGTEQYF. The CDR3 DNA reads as TGTGCCAGCAGCTCCCACGGGGGGACCGAGCAGTACTTC.

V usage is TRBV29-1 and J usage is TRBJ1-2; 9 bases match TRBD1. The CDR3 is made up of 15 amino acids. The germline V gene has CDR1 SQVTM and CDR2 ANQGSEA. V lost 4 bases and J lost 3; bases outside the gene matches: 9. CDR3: CSVGIGTGMDYGYTF. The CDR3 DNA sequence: TGCAGCGTTGGGATTGGGACAGGGATGGACTATGGCTACACCTTC.

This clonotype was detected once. The CDR3 is CASRAPGLARNEQFF. The DNA for the CDR3 is TGTGCCAGCAGAGCCCCGGGACTAGCAAGGAATGAGCAGTTCTTC. V gene TRBV12-3 or TRBV12-4 combines with J gene TRBJ2-1, with 9 positions matching TRBD2. The CDR3 length is 15 residues. The V and J ends lost 6 bases and 7 bases, in that order; junction bases with no gene match: 10.

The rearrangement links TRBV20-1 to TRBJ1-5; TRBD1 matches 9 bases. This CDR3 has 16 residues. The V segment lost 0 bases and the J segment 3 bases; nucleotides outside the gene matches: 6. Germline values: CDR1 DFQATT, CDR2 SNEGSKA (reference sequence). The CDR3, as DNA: TGCAGTGCTAGAGACTCGGGACAGGGTGTCAATCAGCCCCAGCATTTT. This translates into CSARDSGQGVNQPQHF.

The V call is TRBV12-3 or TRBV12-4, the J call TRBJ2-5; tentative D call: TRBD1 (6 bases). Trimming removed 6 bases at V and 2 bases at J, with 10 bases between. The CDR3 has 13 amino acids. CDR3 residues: CASRVTGQETQYF. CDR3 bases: TGTGCCAGCAGAGTGACAGGACAAGAGACCCAGTACTTC.

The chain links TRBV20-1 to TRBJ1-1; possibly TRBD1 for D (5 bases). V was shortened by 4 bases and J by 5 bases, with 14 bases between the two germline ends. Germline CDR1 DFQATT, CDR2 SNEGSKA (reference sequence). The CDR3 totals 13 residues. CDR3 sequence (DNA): TGCAGTGCTACTCAGGGAATTGGGACTGAAGCTTTCTTT. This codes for CSATQGIGTEAFF.

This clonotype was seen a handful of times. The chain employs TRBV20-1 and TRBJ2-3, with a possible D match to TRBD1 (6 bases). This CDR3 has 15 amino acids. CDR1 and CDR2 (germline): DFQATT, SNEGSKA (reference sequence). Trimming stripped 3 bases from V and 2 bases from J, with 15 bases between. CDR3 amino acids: CSASDRGISTDTQYF. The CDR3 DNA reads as TGCAGTGCTAGTGATAGGGGGATATCCACAGATACGCAGTATTTT.

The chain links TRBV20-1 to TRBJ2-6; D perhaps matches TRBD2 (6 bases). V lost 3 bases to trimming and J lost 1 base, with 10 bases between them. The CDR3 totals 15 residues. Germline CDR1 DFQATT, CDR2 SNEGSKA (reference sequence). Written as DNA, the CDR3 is TGCAGTGCTAGTCCCGCGGGGTCTGGGGCCAACGTCCTGACTTTC. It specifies CSASPAGSGANVLTF.

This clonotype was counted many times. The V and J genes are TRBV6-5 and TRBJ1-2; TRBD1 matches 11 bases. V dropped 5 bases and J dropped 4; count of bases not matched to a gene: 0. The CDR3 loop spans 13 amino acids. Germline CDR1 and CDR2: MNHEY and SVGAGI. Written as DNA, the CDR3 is TGTGCCAGCAGTGGGACAGGGGGCTATGGCTACACCTTC. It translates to CASSGTGGYGYTF.

The CDR3 here is CASSFGTGFSAEAFF. CDR3 DNA sequence: TGTGCCAGCAGTTTTGGGACAGGGTTTAGTGCTGAAGCTTTCTTT. This chain links TRBV7-9 with TRBJ1-1, with 9 nucleotides matching TRBD1. Looked up from germline, CDR1 is SEHNR and CDR2 is FQNEAQ (reference sequence). With V trimmed by 6 bases and J by 6 bases, 11 bases remained unmatched. The CDR3 extends over 15 amino acids.

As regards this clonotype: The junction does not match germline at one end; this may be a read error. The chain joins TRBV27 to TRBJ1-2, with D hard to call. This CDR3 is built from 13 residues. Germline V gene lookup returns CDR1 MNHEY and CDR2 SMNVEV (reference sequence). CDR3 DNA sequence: TGTGCCAGCAGTGTATCAGAGTACTATGGCTACACCTTC. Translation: CASSVSEYYGYTF.

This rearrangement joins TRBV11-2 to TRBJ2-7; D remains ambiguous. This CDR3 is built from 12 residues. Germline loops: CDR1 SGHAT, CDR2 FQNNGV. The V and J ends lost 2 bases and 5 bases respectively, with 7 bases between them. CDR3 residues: CASSLFGHEQYF. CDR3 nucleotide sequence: TGTGCCAGCAGCTTATTCGGGCACGAGCAGTACTTC.

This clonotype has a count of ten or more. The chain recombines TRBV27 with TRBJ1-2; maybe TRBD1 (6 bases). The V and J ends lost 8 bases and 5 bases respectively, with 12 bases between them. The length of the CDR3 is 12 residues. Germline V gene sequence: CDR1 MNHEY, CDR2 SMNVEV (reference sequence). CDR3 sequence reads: CASSRGDYGYTF. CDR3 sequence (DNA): TGTGCCAGCTCAAGGGGGGATTATGGCTACACCTTC.

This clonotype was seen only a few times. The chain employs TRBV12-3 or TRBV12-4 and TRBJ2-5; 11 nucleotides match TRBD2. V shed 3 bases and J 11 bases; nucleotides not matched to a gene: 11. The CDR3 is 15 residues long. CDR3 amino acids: CASSFTSGRGNEQYF. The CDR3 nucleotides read TGTGCCAGCAGTTTCACTAGCGGGAGAGGAAATGAGCAGTACTTC.

The CDR3: CSVVRGGTEAFF. Written as DNA, the CDR3 is TGCAGCGTTGTTCGGGGAGGGACTGAAGCTTTCTTT. The chain is built from TRBV29-1 and TRBJ1-1; D is unclear. CDR1 SQVTM and CDR2 ANQGSEA come from the germline V gene. The CDR3 has 12 amino acids. With 4 bases removed from V and 5 bases from J, the gap between germline ends came to 11 bases. Based on the CDR3 plus reference TRBV29-1 and TRBJ1-1, the full variable domain is SAVISQKPSRDICQRGTSLTIQCQVDSQVTMMFWYRQQPGQSLTLIATANQGSEATYESGFVIDKFPISRPNLTFSTLTVSNMSPEDSSIYLCSVVRGGTEAFFGQGTRLTVV.

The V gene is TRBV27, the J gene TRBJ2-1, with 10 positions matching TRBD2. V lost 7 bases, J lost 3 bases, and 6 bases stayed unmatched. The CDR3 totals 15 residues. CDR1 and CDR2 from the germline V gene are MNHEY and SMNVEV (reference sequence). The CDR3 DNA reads TGTGCCAGCAAGGAGCGGGGGGGCAGCTACAATGAGCAGTTCTTC. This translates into CASKERGGSYNEQFF.

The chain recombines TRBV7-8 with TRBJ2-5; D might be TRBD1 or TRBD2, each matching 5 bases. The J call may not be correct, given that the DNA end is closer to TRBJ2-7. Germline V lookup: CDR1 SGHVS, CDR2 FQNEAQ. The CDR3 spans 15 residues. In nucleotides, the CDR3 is TGTGCCAGCAGCAAGCGCTCGGGGCCGAGGAACGAGCAGTACTTC. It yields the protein CASSKRSGPRNEQYF.

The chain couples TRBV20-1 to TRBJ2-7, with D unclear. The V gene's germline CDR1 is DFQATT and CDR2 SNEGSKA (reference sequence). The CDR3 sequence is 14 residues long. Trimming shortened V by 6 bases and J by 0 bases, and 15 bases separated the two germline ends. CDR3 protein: CSARDKSISYEQYF. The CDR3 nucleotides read TGCAGTGCACGAGACAAAAGTATCTCCTACGAGCAGTACTTC.

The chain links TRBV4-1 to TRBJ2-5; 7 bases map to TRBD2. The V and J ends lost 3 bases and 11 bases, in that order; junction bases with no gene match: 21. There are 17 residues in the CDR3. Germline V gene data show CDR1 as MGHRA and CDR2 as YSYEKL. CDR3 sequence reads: CASSQGRGPNSYNEQYF. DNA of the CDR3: TGCGCCAGCAGCCAGGGGAGGGGCCCAAATTCCTACAATGAGCAGTACTTC.

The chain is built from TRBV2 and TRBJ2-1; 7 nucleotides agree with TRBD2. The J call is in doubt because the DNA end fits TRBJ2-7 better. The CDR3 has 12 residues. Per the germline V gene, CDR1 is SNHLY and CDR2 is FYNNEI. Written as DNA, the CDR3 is TGTGCCAGCAAAAAACTAGCGTATGAGCAGTACTTC. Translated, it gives CASKKLAYEQYF.

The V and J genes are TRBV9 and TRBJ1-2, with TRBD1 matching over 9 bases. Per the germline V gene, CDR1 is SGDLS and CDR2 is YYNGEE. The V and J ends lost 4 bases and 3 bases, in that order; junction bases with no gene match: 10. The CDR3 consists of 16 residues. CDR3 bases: TGTGCCAGCAGCTCAAAAGGGACAGGGAGGGACTATGGCTACACCTTC. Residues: CASSSKGTGRDYGYTF.

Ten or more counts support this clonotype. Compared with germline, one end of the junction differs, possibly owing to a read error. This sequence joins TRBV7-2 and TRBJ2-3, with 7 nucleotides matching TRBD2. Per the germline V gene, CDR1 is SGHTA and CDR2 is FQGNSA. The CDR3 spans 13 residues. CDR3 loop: CASSLGLADTQYF. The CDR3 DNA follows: TGTGCCAGCAGTTTAGGACTAGCAGATACGCAGTATTTT.

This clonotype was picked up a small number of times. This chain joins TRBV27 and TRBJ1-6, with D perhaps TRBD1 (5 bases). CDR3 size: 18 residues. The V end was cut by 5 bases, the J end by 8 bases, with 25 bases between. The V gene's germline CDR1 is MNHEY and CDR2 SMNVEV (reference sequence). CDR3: CASSPIGGGDWQDSPLHF. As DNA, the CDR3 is TGTGCCAGCAGTCCAATCGGGGGTGGGGACTGGCAGGATTCACCCCTCCACTTT.

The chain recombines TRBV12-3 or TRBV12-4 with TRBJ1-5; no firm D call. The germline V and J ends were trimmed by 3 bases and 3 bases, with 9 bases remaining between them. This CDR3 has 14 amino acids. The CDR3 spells CASSFFGTNQPQHF. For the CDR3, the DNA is TGTGCCAGCAGTTTTTTTGGAACCAATCAGCCCCAGCATTTT.

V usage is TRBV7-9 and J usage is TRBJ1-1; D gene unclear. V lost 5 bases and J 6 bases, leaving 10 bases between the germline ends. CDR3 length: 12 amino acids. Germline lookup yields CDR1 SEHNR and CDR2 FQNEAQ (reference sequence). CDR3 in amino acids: CASSKRFSEAFF. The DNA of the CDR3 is TGTGCCAGCAGCAAACGATTTTCTGAAGCTTTCTTT.